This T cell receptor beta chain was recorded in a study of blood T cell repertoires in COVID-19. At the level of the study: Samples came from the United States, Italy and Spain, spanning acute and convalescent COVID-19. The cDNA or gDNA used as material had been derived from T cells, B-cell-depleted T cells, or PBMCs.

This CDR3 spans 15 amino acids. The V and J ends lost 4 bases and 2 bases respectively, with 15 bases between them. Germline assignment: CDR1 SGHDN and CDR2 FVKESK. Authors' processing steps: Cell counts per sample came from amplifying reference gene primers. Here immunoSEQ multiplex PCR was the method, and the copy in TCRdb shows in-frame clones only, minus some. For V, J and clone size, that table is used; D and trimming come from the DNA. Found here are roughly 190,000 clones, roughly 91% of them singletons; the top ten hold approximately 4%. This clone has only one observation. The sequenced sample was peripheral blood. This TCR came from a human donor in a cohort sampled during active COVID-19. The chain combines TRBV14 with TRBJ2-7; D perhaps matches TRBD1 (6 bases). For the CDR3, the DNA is TGTGCCAGCAGCCCGGGACACAACCTACCCTACGAGCAGTACTTC. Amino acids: CASSPGHNLPYEQYF.